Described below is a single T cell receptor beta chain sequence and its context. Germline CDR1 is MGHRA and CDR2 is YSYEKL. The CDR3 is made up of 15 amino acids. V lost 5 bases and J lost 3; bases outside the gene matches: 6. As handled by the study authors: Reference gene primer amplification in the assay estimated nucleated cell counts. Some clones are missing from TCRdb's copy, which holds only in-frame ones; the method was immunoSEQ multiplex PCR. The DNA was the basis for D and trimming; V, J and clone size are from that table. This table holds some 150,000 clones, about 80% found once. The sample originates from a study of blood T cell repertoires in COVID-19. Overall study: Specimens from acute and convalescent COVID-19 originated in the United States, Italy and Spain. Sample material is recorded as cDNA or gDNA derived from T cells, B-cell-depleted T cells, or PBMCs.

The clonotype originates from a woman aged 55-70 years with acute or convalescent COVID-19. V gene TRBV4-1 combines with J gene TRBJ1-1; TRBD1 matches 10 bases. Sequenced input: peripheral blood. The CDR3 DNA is TGCGCCAGCAGCTCGCCCGGGACAGGGGACACTGAAGCTTTCTTT. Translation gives CASSSPGTGDTEAFF.